What follows describes a single T cell receptor (beta chain). Antigen: not known. The sequencing template was cDNA reverse transcribed from extracted RNA. Here immunoSEQ multiplex PCR was the method, and the copy in TCRdb shows in-frame clones only, minus some. Of roughly 120,000 clones detected, about 61% appear once; the ten largest clones hold 2.8%. These data originate in a study of CD8+ T cells in alopecia areata. General observations from the study: Compared with mice, patients displayed less clear TCR sharing, possibly for HLA-related reasons. Compared with normal scalp, lesional scalp had higher clonality and more expanded CD8+ clones. The study also sequences resident alphabeta T cells of normal skin in scalp samples.

PBMCs provided sorted CD4+ and CD8+ T cells. CDR3 length equals 12 residues. Germline CDR1 SQVTM, CDR2 ANQGSEA. V gave up 7 bases and J gave up 3 bases, with 12 bases separating them. This clonotype was obtained from a human donor in good health. The sequencing input was CD4+ T cells sorted from blood. The rearrangement joins TRBV29-1 to TRBJ1-2; D is uncertain. CDR3 nucleotide sequence: TGCAGCGCCGATCGGGGTGACTATGGCTACACCTTC. Translating it yields CSADRGDYGYTF.